These T cell receptor beta chains were read from a single sample in a study of shared clonotypes between healthy human individuals. TCRdb's table, derived via immunoSEQ multiplex PCR, lists solely in-frame clones and lacks some. The table lists approximately 340,000 clones, about 74% of them singletons, with over 9% in the top ten. The source material was memory CD4+ T cells sorted from blood. The receptors were sampled from a man aged 25-40 years in good health. The CDR3 runs from the conserved cysteine through the conserved F or W. D genes are given only for firm matches. Size tells how often a clone was seen (once, few, many) or the class of an expanded clone, and some rows leave it out.

clone_size d_call j_call v_call cdr3_aa cdr3_nt
. . TRBJ2-7 TRBV29-1 CSVNSGYPYEQYF TGCAGCGTTAACAGCGGGTATCCCTACGAGCAGTACTTC
. . TRBJ1-3 TRBV5-1 CASSLLGRTSSGNTIYF TGCGCCAGCAGCTTGCTTGGCAGGACGAGCTCTGGAAACACCATATATTTT
. TRBD1 TRBJ1-6 TRBV25-1 CASSEWDSNSPLHF TGTGCCAGCAGTGAATGGGACAGTAATTCACCCCTCCACTTT
few . TRBJ2-7 TRBV14 CASRSGLIHEQYF TGTGCCAGCAGGTCAGGGTTAATCCACGAGCAGTACTTC
. . TRBJ2-1 TRBV6-1 CASRKTENSYNEQFF TGTGCCAGCAGGAAGACAGAAAACTCCTACAATGAGCAGTTCTTC
. TRBD2 TRBJ2-7 TRBV18 CASSPVGRVEQYF TGTGCCAGCTCACCCGTCGGGAGGGTCGAGCAGTACTTC
. . TRBJ2-7 TRBV28 CASSISGGLGSLGDYEQYF TGTGCCAGCAGCATCAGTGGGGGGCTCGGGTCCTTGGGAGACTACGAGCAGTACTTC
. . TRBJ1-5 TRBV5-4 CASSFYGAGQPQHF TGTGCCAGCAGCTTTTATGGGGCGGGTCAGCCCCAGCATTTT
. . TRBJ2-2 TRBV18 CASSPSGNTGELFF TGTGCCAGCTCACCGTCGGGCAACACCGGGGAGCTGTTTTTT
. . TRBJ2-7 TRBV27 CASKAGIYEQYF TGTGCCAGCAAAGCGGGCATATACGAGCAGTACTTC
. . TRBJ1-1 TRBV2 CASSTTAHTEAFF TGTGCCAGCAGTACGACCGCACACACTGAAGCTTTCTTT
few . TRBJ1-5 TRBV6-5 CATRKGSGSNQPQHF TGTGCCACGAGAAAGGGTTCGGGGAGCAATCAGCCCCAGCATTTT
few TRBD2 TRBJ2-2 TRBV6-1 CASSVRPSGTAGELFF TGTGCCAGCAGTGTTAGGCCTAGCGGAACCGCCGGGGAGCTGTTTTTT
. . TRBJ2-1 TRBV10-3 CAISEPLFSEQFF TGTGCCATCAGTGAGCCCCTTTTTAGCGAGCAGTTCTTC
. . TRBJ2-7 TRBV25-1 CASTKGYEQYF TGTGCCAGCACAAAGGGTTACGAGCAGTACTTC
many . TRBJ2-7 TRBV7-2 CASSSDTGNEQYF TGTGCCAGCAGCTCTGACACAGGGAACGAGCAGTACTTC
few . TRBJ1-2 TRBV4-3 CASSQESPGWVYGYTF TGCGCCAGCAGCCAAGAATCGCCGGGGTGGGTCTATGGCTACACCTTC
few TRBD1 TRBJ2-5 TRBV5-6 CASSVDRGHRIQETQYF TGTGCCAGCAGCGTGGACAGGGGGCATAGGATACAAGAGACCCAGTACTTC
. . TRBJ1-5 TRBV2 CASSESSTVQPQHF TGTGCCAGCAGTGAATCGAGTACAGTGCAGCCCCAGCATTTT
. . TRBJ1-3 TRBV11-2 CASSLGGISGNTIYF TGTGCCAGCAGCTTGGGTGGGATCTCTGGAAACACCATATATTTT
. TRBD2 TRBJ2-2 TRBV5-1 CASSDAIAGGTGELFF TGCGCCAGCAGCGACGCAATAGCGGGAGGGACCGGGGAGCTGTTTTTT
. . TRBJ1-1 TRBV27 CASSNIRTEAFF TGTGCCAGCAGCAACATTAGAACTGAAGCTTTCTTT
. . TRBJ1-1 TRBV27 CASSLLGQGAGGTEAFF TGTGCCAGCAGTTTGCTAGGGCAGGGAGCAGGAGGAACTGAAGCTTTCTTT
few TRBD2 TRBJ2-1 TRBV6-5 CASRTRTSGYNEQFF TGTGCCAGCAGAACCAGGACTAGCGGTTACAATGAGCAGTTCTTC
. TRBD1 TRBJ1-4 TRBV4-3 CASSLGQGGVLNEKLFF TGCGCCAGCAGCTTAGGACAGGGCGGGGTGCTTAATGAAAAACTGTTTTTT
. . TRBJ1-3 TRBV6-1 CASSEARGNTIYF TGTGCCAGCAGTGAAGCTCGGGGAAACACCATATATTTT
. . TRBJ2-7 TRBV7-8 CASSATDSSYEQYF TGTGCCAGCAGCGCTACGGACAGCTCCTACGAGCAGTACTTC
few TRBD2 TRBJ2-5 TRBV12-5 CASQAGIETQYF TGTGCTAGCCAAGCGGGAATCGAGACCCAGTACTTC
. . TRBJ2-7 TRBV7-2 CASSLGGAGAYEQYF TGTGCCAGCAGCTTAGGGGGGGCTGGCGCCTACGAGCAGTACTTC
. . TRBJ2-2 TRBV5-1 CASSLAKTSRSGELFF TGCGCCAGCAGCTTGGCCAAAACCTCACGATCCGGGGAGCTGTTTTTT
few . TRBJ2-7 TRBV5-1 CASTLGEFPYEQYF TGCGCCAGCACCCTAGGGGAGTTCCCCTACGAGCAGTACTTC
. TRBD2 TRBJ2-3 TRBV6-1 CASSSSGDSTDTQYF TGTGCCAGCAGTTCTAGCGGGGATAGCACAGATACGCAGTATTTT
. TRBD2 TRBJ2-3 TRBV5-5 CASSEVAGGTGIGTDTQYF TGTGCCAGCAGCGAGGTAGCGGGAGGGACGGGGATCGGCACAGATACGCAGTATTTT
once TRBD2 TRBJ2-2 TRBV7-9 CFTRLAGTANTGELFF TGTTTCACCCGGCTAGCGGGAACCGCGAACACCGGGGAGCTGTTTTTT
. TRBD1 TRBJ1-6 TRBV18 CASSPTPDRVASPLHF TGTGCCAGCTCACCAACCCCGGACAGGGTGGCTTCACCCCTCCACTTT
. TRBD1 TRBJ2-2 TRBV5-4 CASSKGTGGVSGELFF TGTGCCAGCAGCAAAGGGACAGGGGGGGTTAGCGGGGAGCTGTTTTTT
. . TRBJ1-2 TRBV5-1 CASSPVLQGGDYGYTF TGCGCCAGCAGCCCTGTCCTTCAGGGTGGAGACTATGGCTACACCTTC